This TCR beta chain comes out of a study of T cell repertoires in cytomegalovirus infection. As for the study in general: Carrying CMV and the relevant HLA type showed in public TCR beta signatures. Study conclusions and caveats: CMV-specific TCR beta clonotypes restricted by HLA-C dominated the ex vivo response.

On this clonotype: Its antigen is undetermined.

TCRdb re-derived calls from the reads in MiXCR, one entry per CDR3 protein. The sample records about 740,000 distinct CDR3 sequences, approximately 40% being singletons. The germline CDR1 and CDR2 sequences are MRHNA and SNTAGT. After removal of 5 bases from V and 2 bases from J, the junction contained 6 bases not matched to a gene. The CDR3 is 15 amino acids. The source material was PBMCs. The sequence was obtained from a human donor in good health (CMV status not recorded). Some clones in this sample may be carry-over from other donors' samples. The chain carries TRBV6-4 and TRBJ1-3, with 7 bases aligning to TRBD1. The CDR3 region is CASSIDRVPGNTIYF. CDR3 nucleotides: TGTGCCAGCAGTATCGACAGGGTCCCTGGAAACACCATATATTTT.